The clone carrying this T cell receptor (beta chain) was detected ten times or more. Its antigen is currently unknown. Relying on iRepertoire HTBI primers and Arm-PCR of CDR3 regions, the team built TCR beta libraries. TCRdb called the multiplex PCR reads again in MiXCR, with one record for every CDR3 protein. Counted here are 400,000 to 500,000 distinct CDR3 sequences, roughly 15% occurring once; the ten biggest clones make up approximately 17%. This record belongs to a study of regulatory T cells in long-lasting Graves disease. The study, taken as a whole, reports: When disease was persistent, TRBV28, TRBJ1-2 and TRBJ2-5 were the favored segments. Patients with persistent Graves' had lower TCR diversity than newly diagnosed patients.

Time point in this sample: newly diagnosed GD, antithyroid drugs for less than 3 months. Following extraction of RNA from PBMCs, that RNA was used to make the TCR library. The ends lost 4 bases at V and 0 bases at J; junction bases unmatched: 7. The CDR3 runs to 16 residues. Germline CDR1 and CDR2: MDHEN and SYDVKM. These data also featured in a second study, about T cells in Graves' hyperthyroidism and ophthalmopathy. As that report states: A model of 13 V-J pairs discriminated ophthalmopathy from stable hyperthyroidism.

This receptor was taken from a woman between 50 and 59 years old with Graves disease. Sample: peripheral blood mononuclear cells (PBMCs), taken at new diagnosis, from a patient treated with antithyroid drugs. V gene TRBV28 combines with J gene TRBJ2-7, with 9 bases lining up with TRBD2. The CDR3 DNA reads TGTGCCAGCAGTTACAGACCTAGCGGGGCCTCCTACGAGCAGTACTTC. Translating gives CASSYRPSGASYEQYF.